These 27 T cell receptor beta chains were all obtained from the same sample, sequenced in a study of vaccination and CD4 T cells after COVID-19. The Oncomine TCR Beta short-read assay was what sequenced the DNA obtained from cultured CD4+ T cells. TCRdb passed the PCR reads through MiXCR, listing each CDR3 protein once. The repertoire holds around 11,000 distinct CDR3 sequences, with about 38% as singletons. Treatment specified: roughly nine-day PBMC culture with coronavirus spike peptide pools or control peptides (ViraFEST assay). No antigen has been identified for these receptors. Sequencing used CD4+ T cells from blood, cultured in vitro, obtained after SARS-CoV-2 vaccination. The receptors derive from a human donor who had recovered from COVID-19.

The chain uses TRBV6-2 or TRBV6-3 and TRBJ2-1; D gene ambiguous. V gave up 6 bases and J gave up 7 bases, with 13 bases separating them. CDR1 and CDR2 from the germline V gene are MNHEY and SVGEGT. This CDR3 is built from 13 residues. Here the CDR3 reads CASRITSGNEQFF. CDR3 DNA sequence: TGTGCCAGCAGAATTACGTCCGGAAATGAGCAGTTCTTC.

This chain links TRBV9 with TRBJ2-3, with 14 bases aligning to TRBD2. Germline loops: CDR1 SGDLS, CDR2 YYNGEE. The junction had 3 bases not matched to a gene; V was cut back by 3 bases and J by 3 bases. CDR3 length: 16 residues. This CDR3 reads CASSARTSGGTDTQYF. In DNA form, the CDR3 reads TGTGCCAGCAGCGCGCGGACTAGCGGGGGGACAGATACGCAGTATTTT.

V and J are TRBV6-2 or TRBV6-3 and TRBJ1-5, with D unclear. The CDR3 sequence is 15 residues long. The V gene's germline CDR1 is MNHEY and CDR2 SVGEGT. V shed 5 bases and J shed 0 bases, with 11 bases lying between them. The CDR3 loop reads CASSLQPYSNQPQHF. In DNA form, the CDR3 reads TGTGCCAGCAGTCTACAGCCATATAGCAATCAGCCCCAGCATTTT.

V gene TRBV7-2 combines with J gene TRBJ2-5; TRBD1 might be the D (6 bases). Trimming took off 5 bases at V and 5 bases at J, with 18 bases between the two ends. The CDR3 runs to 15 residues. CDR1 and CDR2 from the germline V gene are SGHTA and FQGNSA. The CDR3: CASSPNRAGGETQYF. Written as DNA, the CDR3 is TGTGCCAGCAGCCCCAACAGGGCCGGAGGCGAGACCCAGTACTTC.

This clonotype was seen a handful of times. The rearrangement uses TRBV19 and TRBJ2-7, with 13 nucleotides matching TRBD2. The CDR3 length is 17 residues. With 5 bases clipped from V and 2 bases from J, the junction kept 9 bases outside the gene matches. Germline V gene lookup returns CDR1 LNHDA and CDR2 SQIVND (reference sequence). As DNA, the CDR3 is TGTGCCAGTAGTCTCCGAGGGACTAGCGGGGATACCTACGAGCAGTACTTC. Its translation: CASSLRGTSGDTYEQYF.

This clonotype has more than one count but fewer than ten. The chain recombines TRBV7-9 with TRBJ2-5, with D perhaps being TRBD1 or TRBD2 (6 bases each). V lost 1 base and J lost 7, with 19 bases in between. The length of the CDR3 is 16 residues. From germline, CDR1 is SEHNR and CDR2 FQNEAQ (reference sequence). This CDR3 is CASSLVGGLGLRTQYF. The CDR3 bases are TGTGCCAGCAGCTTAGTAGGGGGGCTCGGGTTAAGGACCCAGTACTTC. Supplemented by reference TRBV7-9 and TRBJ2-5, the full variable domain reads DTGVSQNPRHKITKRGQNVTFRCDPISEHNRLYWYRQTLGQGPEFLTYFQNEAQLEKSRLLSDRFSAERPKGSFSTLEIQRTEQGDSAMYLCASSLVGGLGLRTQYFGPGTRLLVL.

This clonotype is medium-sized by share. The chain has TRBV5-4 and TRBJ1-1, with 9 bases matching TRBD1. Germline lookup yields CDR1 SGHNT and CDR2 YYREEE (reference sequence). This CDR3 contains 14 residues. V was clipped by 2 bases and J by 6 bases; unmatched bases: 5. The DNA of the CDR3 is TGTGCCAGCAGCTTAGAACAGGGGGCCTCTGAAGCTTTCTTT. It translates to CASSLEQGASEAFF.

For this clonotype: One junction end disagrees with the germline gene, perhaps due to a read error. For the CDR3, the DNA is TGTGCCAGCACCTTATATGGAAGTTCCTACGAGCAGTACTTC. Translating it yields CASTLYGSSYEQYF. The chain recombines TRBV7-6 with TRBJ2-7; D gene uncertain. The germline CDR1 and CDR2 sequences are SGHVS and FNYEAQ. The CDR3 totals 14 residues.

This clonotype has just a few counts. In nucleotides, the CDR3 is TGTGCCATCAGTGACCCCAGGGGCTCACCCCTCCACTTT. It yields the protein CAISDPRGSPLHF. The chain employs TRBV10-3 and TRBJ1-6; D is perhaps TRBD1 (6 bases). Per the germline V gene, CDR1 is ENHRY and CDR2 is SYGVKD. V lost 3 bases and J 10 bases, leaving 10 bases between the germline ends. The CDR3 has 13 amino acids.

This clonotype has just a few counts. The genes are TRBV7-6 and TRBJ2-6; TRBD1 agrees at 8 bases. CDR1 is SGHVS and CDR2 is FNYEAQ in the germline V gene. The junction had 7 bases not matched to a gene; V was cut back by 1 base and J by 2 bases. The CDR3 extends over 18 amino acids. The CDR3: CASSLGTGQGAGANVLTF. The CDR3 DNA is TGTGCCAGCAGCTTAGGGACTGGACAGGGAGCTGGGGCCAACGTCCTGACTTTC.

This clonotype was detected a few times. The rearrangement joins TRBV19 to TRBJ1-2, with unresolved D. The CDR3 is 13 residues long. With 2 bases removed from V and 2 bases from J, the gap between germline ends came to 6 bases. Germline values: CDR1 LNHDA, CDR2 SQIVND (reference sequence). The DNA for the CDR3 is TGTGCCAGTAGTATATCGATGAACTATGGCTACACCTTC. Translating it yields CASSISMNYGYTF.

This clonotype was seen more than once but under ten times. The V call is TRBV15, the J call TRBJ1-1, with no clear D. CDR1 and CDR2 (germline): LNHNV, YYDKDF (reference sequence). The CDR3 has 16 amino acids. Trimming removed 0 bases from V and 1 base from J, with 12 bases in between. CDR3 residues: CATSRDRQHGNTEAFF. The CDR3 DNA follows: TGTGCCACCAGCAGAGATCGCCAGCACGGGAACACTGAAGCTTTCTTT.

This clonotype was seen only a few times. This chain uses TRBV6-1 with TRBJ2-7; TRBD2 matches 10 bases. CDR1 and CDR2 (germline): MNHNS, SASEGT. The V gene end was trimmed by 1 base and the J gene end by 9 bases; junction bases not matched to a gene: 9. The CDR3 contains 15 residues. The CDR3 spells CASSEGGSGRAGQYF. Here the CDR3 DNA reads TGTGCCAGCAGTGAAGGAGGCAGCGGGAGGGCCGGGCAGTACTTC.

This clonotype was seen a handful of times. The chain employs TRBV6-1 and TRBJ1-1; 7 nucleotides match TRBD1. Trimming at V came to 6 bases and at J to 4 bases, leaving 5 bases not matched to a gene. CDR1 is MNHNS and CDR2 is SASEGT in the germline V gene. The CDR3 is 13 residues long. The CDR3 DNA follows: TGTGCCAGCAGGAGGGGGCGCGGCACTGAAGCTTTCTTT. It codes for CASRRGRGTEAFF.

This clonotype was observed a handful of times. J is TRBJ1-5 and V is TRBV27; TRBD1 is a possible D gene (6 bases). This CDR3 contains 16 residues. The germline V and J ends were trimmed by 1 base and 6 bases, with 16 bases remaining between them. Germline V gene sequence: CDR1 MNHEY, CDR2 SMNVEV (reference sequence). The CDR3 region has the DNA TGTGCCAGCAGTTTATGGGGGGCAGGGGTGGGTCAGCCCCAGCATTTT. Protein: CASSLWGAGVGQPQHF.

This chain uses TRBV5-1 with TRBJ1-3; D is undetermined. The CDR3 runs 15 residues. Germline V gene data show CDR1 as SGHRS and CDR2 as YFSETQ. Trimming shortened V by 1 base and J by 0 bases, and 8 bases separated the two germline ends. CDR3 nucleotide sequence: TGCGCCAGCAGCTTGACAGCTATCTCTGGAAACACCATATATTTT. As protein: CASSLTAISGNTIYF.

The chain links TRBV10-2 to TRBJ2-4; 7 bases map to TRBD1. The CDR3 covers 13 residues. The V gene end was trimmed by 5 bases and the J gene end by 6 bases; junction bases not matched to a gene: 4. Germline loops: CDR1 WSHSY, CDR2 SAAADI. The CDR3: CASSPGGGNIQYF. CDR3 sequence (DNA): TGCGCCAGCAGTCCAGGGGGTGGAAACATTCAGTACTTC.

V is TRBV18 and J is TRBJ1-2, with no clear D. CDR1 is KGHSH and CDR2 is LQKENI in the germline V gene. This CDR3 has 11 residues. Trimming stripped 3 bases from V and 8 bases from J, with 7 bases between. The CDR3 reads CASSPAVGYTF. In DNA, the CDR3 is TGTGCCAGCTCACCCGCAGTGGGCTACACCTTC. Supplemented by reference TRBV18 and TRBJ1-2, the full variable domain reads NAGVMQNPRHLVRRRGQEARLRCSPMKGHSHVYWYRQLPEEGLKFMVYLQKENIIDESGMPKERFSAEFPKEGPSILRIQQVVRGDSAAYFCASSPAVGYTFGSGTRLTVV.

The chain couples TRBV6-2 or TRBV6-3 to TRBJ1-2; no clear D gene. V was clipped by 8 bases and J by 3 bases, with 16 bases between them. Germline V gives CDR1 MNHEY, CDR2 SVGEGT. The CDR3 loop spans 14 amino acids. The CDR3 region has the DNA TGTGCCAGCGGGCTTGCCACCGCCCACTATGGCTACACCTTC. It encodes CASGLATAHYGYTF.

The sample holds a few counts of this clonotype. This chain connects TRBV28 to TRBJ1-5, with TRBD1 matching over 8 bases. The germline V gene encodes CDR1 MDHEN and CDR2 SYDVKM. J gave up 6 bases and V 6 bases, and 7 bases lay outside the gene matches. CDR3 length equals 14 residues. Here the CDR3 reads CASRPGQGIQPQHF. The CDR3 DNA reads TGTGCCAGCAGACCTGGACAGGGAATTCAGCCCCAGCATTTT.

In its sample, this clonotype ranks as medium-sized. The rearrangement uses TRBV9 and TRBJ1-2, with no clear D. CDR1 is SGDLS, CDR2 YYNGEE, per germline. The V end was cut by 4 bases, the J end by 4 bases, with 11 bases between. CDR3 size: 13 residues. In DNA, the CDR3 is TGTGCCAGCAGCCTAACAGCGTTCTATGGCTACACCTTC. It codes for CASSLTAFYGYTF. Full variable domain (remainder filled in from reference TRBV9 and TRBJ1-2): DSGVTQTPKHLITATGQRVTLRCSPRSGDLSVYWYQQSLDQGLQFLIQYYNGEERAKGNILERFSAQQFPDLHSELNLSSLELGDSALYFCASSLTAFYGYTFGSGTRLTVV.

The chain has TRBV2 and TRBJ1-5; 8 positions agree with TRBD1. CDR1 SNHLY and CDR2 FYNNEI come from the germline V gene. There are 15 residues in the CDR3. J lost 5 bases, V lost 6 bases, and 9 bases had no gene match. CDR3 sequence (DNA): TGTGCCAGCAGAGCGGACAGGGATGGGTATCAGCCCCAGCATTTT. Translation: CASRADRDGYQPQHF. The complete variable domain, with remaining parts taken from reference TRBV2 and TRBJ1-5, reads EPEVTQTPSHQVTQMGQEVILRCVPISNHLYFYWYRQILGQKVEFLVSFYNNEISEKSEIFDDQFSVERPDGSNFTLKIRSTKLEDSAMYFCASRADRDGYQPQHFGDGTRLSIL.

This chain links TRBV20-1 with TRBJ1-5, with 8 positions matching TRBD1. The CDR3 has 16 amino acids. The germline gives CDR1 DFQATT, CDR2 SNEGSKA (reference sequence). The CDR3 DNA reads TGCTCCTCATACCGGGCAGGGGGCGAGGGCAATCAGCCCCAGCATTTT. It translates to CSSYRAGGEGNQPQHF.

In its sample, this clonotype is medium-sized. The chain links TRBV19 to TRBJ1-5; D is perhaps TRBD1 (6 bases). The CDR3 is 15 residues long. The V gene lost 6 bases and the J gene lost 0 bases, with 12 bases spanning the gap. Germline V gene data show CDR1 as LNHDA and CDR2 as SQIVND (reference sequence). The CDR3 region has the DNA TGTGCCAGTAGCTGGACAGATTTTAGCAATCAGCCCCAGCATTTT. The encoded protein is CASSWTDFSNQPQHF.

The chain employs TRBV6-1 and TRBJ2-5; 8 positions agree with TRBD1. Looked up from germline, CDR1 is MNHNS and CDR2 is SASEGT. CDR3 length: 13 amino acids. V lost 5 bases and J lost 2; bases outside the gene matches: 1. The CDR3 region is CASSRDRQETQYF. As DNA, the CDR3 is TGTGCCAGCAGTCGGGACAGGCAAGAGACCCAGTACTTC.

The gene calls are TRBV20-1 and TRBJ2-1; 8 positions match TRBD2. The CDR3 spans 14 residues. Germline loops: CDR1 DFQATT, CDR2 SNEGSKA (reference sequence). The ends lost 5 bases at V and 3 bases at J; junction bases unmatched: 6. The DNA for the CDR3 is TGCAGTGCTGAGCGGGAGCGGAACTACAATGAGCAGTTCTTC. Its protein is CSAERERNYNEQFF.

This chain uses TRBV7-9 with TRBJ1-1; possible D gene TRBD1, 5 bases. The germline V gene has CDR1 SEHNR and CDR2 FQNEAQ (reference sequence). Trimming cost V 0 bases and J 13 bases, with 18 bases left between them. This CDR3 spans 14 amino acids. The CDR3 DNA reads as TGTGCCAGCAGCTTAGCGGGGCGTCAGACTTTTGATTTCTTT. This translates into CASSLAGRQTFDFF. Based on the CDR3 plus reference TRBV7-9 and TRBJ1-1, the full variable domain is DTGVSQNPRHKITKRGQNVTFRCDPISEHNRLYWYRQTLGQGPEFLTYFQNEAQLEKSRLLSDRFSAERPKGSFSTLEIQRTEQGDSAMYLCASSLAGRQTFDFFGQGTRLTVV.